These T cell receptor beta chains were read from a single sample in a study of regulatory dendritic cells for organ transplantation. This table comes from immunoSEQ multiplex PCR, and its TCRdb copy is limited to in-frame clones, with some not included. The data contain approximately 35,000 clones, roughly nine tenths of them seen just once; the ten biggest clones take up 0.05% to 0.07%. What was sequenced was naive CD4+ T cells from blood. The receptors stem from a human donor in good health. CDR3s leave out the opening cysteine and the closing phenylalanine or tryptophan. The order of the fields is CDR3 protein, V gene, J gene.

CDR3 protein: ASSHGTAEVGYT
V gene: TRBV4-3
J gene: TRBJ1-2

CDR3 protein: ASSLGSGLRVVD
V gene: TRBV7-2
J gene: TRBJ2-7

CDR3 protein: ASSLTALNTEAF
V gene: TRBV7-9
J gene: TRBJ1-1

CDR3 protein: ASRPAGTQETQY
V gene: TRBV5-1
J gene: TRBJ2-5

CDR3 protein: ASGQLQETQY
V gene: TRBV11-2
J gene: TRBJ2-5

CDR3 protein: SAKGLAGYNEQF
V gene: TRBV29-1
J gene: TRBJ2-1

CDR3 protein: ASSYTRGMNTEAF
V gene: TRBV6-6
J gene: TRBJ1-1

CDR3 protein: AWSVGLAGGIEQF
V gene: TRBV30
J gene: TRBJ2-1

CDR3 protein: ASSRQTGTQY
V gene: TRBV5-5
J gene: TRBJ2-5

CDR3 protein: ASSYPDTLDPYNSPLH
V gene: TRBV28
J gene: TRBJ1-6

CDR3 protein: ASSSRGDTQY
V gene: TRBV7-6
J gene: TRBJ2-3

CDR3 protein: ASRTGESEAF
V gene: TRBV2
J gene: TRBJ1-1

CDR3 protein: ASSLDSSYEQY
V gene: TRBV28
J gene: TRBJ2-7

CDR3 protein: ASSRDRSGQPQH
V gene: TRBV4-1
J gene: TRBJ1-5

CDR3 protein: ASKVHNPGLMDNQPQH
V gene: TRBV19
J gene: TRBJ1-5

CDR3 protein: ASSVGVAQETQY
V gene: TRBV9
J gene: TRBJ2-5

CDR3 protein: SGTGGAKQY
V gene: TRBV20-1
J gene: TRBJ2-7

CDR3 protein: ASSLSRVGEQY
V gene: TRBV11-3
J gene: TRBJ2-7

CDR3 protein: ASSRDRGYEQY
V gene: TRBV7-3
J gene: TRBJ2-7

CDR3 protein: ASSYSRGVEQY
V gene: TRBV6-5
J gene: TRBJ2-7

CDR3 protein: ASSRSQGSYEQY
V gene: TRBV6-5
J gene: TRBJ2-7

CDR3 protein: ASRLPSGPPAYNEQF
V gene: TRBV5-1
J gene: TRBJ2-1